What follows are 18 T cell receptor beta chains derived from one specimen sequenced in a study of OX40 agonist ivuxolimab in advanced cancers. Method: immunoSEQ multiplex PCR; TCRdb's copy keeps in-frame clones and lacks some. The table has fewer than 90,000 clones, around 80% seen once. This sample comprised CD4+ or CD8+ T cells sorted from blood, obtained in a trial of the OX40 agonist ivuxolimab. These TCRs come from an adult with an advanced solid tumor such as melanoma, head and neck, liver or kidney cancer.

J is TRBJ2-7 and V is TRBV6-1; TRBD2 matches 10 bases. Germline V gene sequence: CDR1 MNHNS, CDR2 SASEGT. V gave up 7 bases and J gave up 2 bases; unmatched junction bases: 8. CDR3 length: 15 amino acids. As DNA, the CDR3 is TGTGCCAGCATTCCGGGACTAGCGAGCGCCTACGAGCAGTACTTC. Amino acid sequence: CASIPGLASAYEQYF.

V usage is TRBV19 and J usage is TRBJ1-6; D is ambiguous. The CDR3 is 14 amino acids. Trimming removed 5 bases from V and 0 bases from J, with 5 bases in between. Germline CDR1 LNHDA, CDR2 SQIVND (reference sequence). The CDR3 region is CASSYSSYNSPLHF. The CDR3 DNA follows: TGTGCCAGTAGTTACAGCTCCTATAATTCACCCCTCCACTTT.

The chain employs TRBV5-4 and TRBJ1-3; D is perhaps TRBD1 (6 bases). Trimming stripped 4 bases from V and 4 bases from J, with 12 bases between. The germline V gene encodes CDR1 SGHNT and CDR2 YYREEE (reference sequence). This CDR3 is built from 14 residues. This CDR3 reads CASSRTGPGNTIYF. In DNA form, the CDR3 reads TGTGCCAGCAGCCGCACAGGGCCGGGAAACACCATATATTTT.

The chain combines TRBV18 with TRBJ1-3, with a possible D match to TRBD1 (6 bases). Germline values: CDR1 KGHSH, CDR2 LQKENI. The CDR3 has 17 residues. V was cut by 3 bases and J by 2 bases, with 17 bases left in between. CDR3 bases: TGTGCCAGCTCACCCCACCCACCAGGGGACCCTGGAAACACCATATATTTT. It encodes CASSPHPPGDPGNTIYF.

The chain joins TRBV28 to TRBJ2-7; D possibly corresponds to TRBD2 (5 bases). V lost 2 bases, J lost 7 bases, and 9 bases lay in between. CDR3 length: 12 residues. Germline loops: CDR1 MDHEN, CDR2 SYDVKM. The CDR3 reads CASSLIAREQYF. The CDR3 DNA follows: TGTGCCAGCAGTTTAATAGCGCGAGAGCAGTACTTC.

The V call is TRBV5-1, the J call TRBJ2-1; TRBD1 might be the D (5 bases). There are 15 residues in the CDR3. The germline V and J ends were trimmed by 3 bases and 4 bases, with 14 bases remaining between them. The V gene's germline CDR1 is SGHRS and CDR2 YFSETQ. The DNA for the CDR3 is TGCGCCAGCAGCTCGGAACCCAGGGTATACAATGAGCAGTTCTTC. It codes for CASSSEPRVYNEQFF.

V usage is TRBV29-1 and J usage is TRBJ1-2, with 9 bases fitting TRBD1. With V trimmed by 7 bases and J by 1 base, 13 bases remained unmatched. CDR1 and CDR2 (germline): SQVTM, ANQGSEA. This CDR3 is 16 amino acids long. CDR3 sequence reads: CSAYGTGSPFNYGYTF. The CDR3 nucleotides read TGCAGCGCCTACGGGACAGGGAGTCCCTTTAACTATGGCTACACCTTC.

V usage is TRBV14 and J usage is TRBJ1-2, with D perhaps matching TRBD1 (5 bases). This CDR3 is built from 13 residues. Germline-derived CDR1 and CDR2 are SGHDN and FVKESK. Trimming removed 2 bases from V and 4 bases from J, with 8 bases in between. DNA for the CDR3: TGTGCCAGCAGCCAAAGCAGGGCCTATGGCTACACCTTC. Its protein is CASSQSRAYGYTF. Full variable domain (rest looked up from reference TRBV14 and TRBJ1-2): EAGVTQFPSHSVIEKGQTVTLRCDPISGHDNLYWYRRVMGKEIKFLLHFVKESKQDESGMPNNRFLAERTGGTYSTLKVQPAELEDSGVYFCASSQSRAYGYTFGSGTRLTVV.

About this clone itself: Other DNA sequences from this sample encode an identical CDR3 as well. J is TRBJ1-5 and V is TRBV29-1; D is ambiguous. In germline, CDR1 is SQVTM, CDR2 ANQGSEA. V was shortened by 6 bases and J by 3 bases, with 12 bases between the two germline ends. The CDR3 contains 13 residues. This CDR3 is CSVQSGSNQPQHF. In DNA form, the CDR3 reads TGCAGCGTCCAATCCGGATCCAATCAGCCCCAGCATTTT.

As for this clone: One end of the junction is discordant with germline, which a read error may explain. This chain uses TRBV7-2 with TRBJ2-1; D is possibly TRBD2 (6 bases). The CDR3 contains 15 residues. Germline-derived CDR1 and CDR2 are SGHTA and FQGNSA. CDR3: CASSRTGDSFNEQFF. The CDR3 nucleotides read TGTGCCAGCAGCCGCACGGGGGACTCCTTCAATGAGCAGTTCTTC.

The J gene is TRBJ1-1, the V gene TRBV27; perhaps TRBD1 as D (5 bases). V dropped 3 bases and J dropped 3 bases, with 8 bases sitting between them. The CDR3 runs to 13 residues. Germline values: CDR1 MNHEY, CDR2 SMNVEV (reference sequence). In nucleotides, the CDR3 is TGTGCCAGCAGTTTCCAGGGCCACACTGAAGCTTTCTTT. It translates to CASSFQGHTEAFF.

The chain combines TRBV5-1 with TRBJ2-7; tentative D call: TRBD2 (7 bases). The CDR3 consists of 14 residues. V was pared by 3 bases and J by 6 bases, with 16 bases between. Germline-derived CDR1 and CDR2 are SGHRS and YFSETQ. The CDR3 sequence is CASSSVGGAAEQYF. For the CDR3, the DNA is TGCGCCAGCAGCTCGGTGGGGGGGGCGGCCGAGCAGTACTTC.

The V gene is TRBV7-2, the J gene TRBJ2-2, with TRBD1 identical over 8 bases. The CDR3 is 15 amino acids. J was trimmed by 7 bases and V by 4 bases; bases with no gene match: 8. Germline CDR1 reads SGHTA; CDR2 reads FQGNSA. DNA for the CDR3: TGTGCCAGCAGCTCGGACAGGGCGCGGGGCGGGGAGCTGTTTTTT. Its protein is CASSSDRARGGELFF. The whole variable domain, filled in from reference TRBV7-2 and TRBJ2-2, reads GAGVSQSPSNKVTEKGKDVELRCDPISGHTALYWYRQSLGQGLEFLIYFQGNSAPDKSGLPSDRFSAERTGGSVSTLTIQRTQQEDSAVYLCASSSDRARGGELFFGEGSRLTVL.

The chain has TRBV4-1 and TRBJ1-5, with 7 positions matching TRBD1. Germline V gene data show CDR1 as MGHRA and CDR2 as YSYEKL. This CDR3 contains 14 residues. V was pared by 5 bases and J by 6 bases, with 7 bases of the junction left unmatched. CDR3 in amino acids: CASSVSGGSQPQHF. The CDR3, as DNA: TGCGCCAGCAGCGTTTCAGGGGGGAGTCAGCCCCAGCATTTT.

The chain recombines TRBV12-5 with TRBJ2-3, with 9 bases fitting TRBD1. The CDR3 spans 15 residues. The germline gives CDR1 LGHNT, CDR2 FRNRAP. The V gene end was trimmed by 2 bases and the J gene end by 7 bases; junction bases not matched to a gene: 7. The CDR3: CASGLTGQGPNTQYF. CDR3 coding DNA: TGTGCTAGTGGTTTGACCGGACAGGGGCCGAATACGCAGTATTTT.

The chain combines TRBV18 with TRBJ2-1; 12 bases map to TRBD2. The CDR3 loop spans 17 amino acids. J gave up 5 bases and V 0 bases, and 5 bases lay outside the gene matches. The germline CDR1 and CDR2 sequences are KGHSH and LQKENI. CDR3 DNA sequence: TGTGCCAGCTCACCACCATCACTAGCGGGGGGCCACAATGAGCAGTTCTTC. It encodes CASSPPSLAGGHNEQFF. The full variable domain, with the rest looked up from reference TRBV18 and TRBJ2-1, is NAGVMQNPRHLVRRRGQEARLRCSPMKGHSHVYWYRQLPEEGLKFMVYLQKENIIDESGMPKERFSAEFPKEGPSILRIQQVVRGDSAAYFCASSPPSLAGGHNEQFFGPGTRLTVL.

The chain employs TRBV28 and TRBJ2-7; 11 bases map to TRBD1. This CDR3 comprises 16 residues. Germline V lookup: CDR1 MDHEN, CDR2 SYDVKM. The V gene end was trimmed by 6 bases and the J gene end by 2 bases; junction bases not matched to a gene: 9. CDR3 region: CASSTTGTGGPYEQYF. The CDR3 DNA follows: TGTGCCAGCAGCACCACCGGGACAGGGGGTCCCTACGAGCAGTACTTC.

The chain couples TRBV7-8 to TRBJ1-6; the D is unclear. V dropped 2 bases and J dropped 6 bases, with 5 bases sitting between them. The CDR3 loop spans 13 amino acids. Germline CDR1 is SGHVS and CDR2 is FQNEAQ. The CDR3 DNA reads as TGTGCCAGCAGCTTAAAGGGTAATTCACCCCTCCACTTT. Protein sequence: CASSLKGNSPLHF.